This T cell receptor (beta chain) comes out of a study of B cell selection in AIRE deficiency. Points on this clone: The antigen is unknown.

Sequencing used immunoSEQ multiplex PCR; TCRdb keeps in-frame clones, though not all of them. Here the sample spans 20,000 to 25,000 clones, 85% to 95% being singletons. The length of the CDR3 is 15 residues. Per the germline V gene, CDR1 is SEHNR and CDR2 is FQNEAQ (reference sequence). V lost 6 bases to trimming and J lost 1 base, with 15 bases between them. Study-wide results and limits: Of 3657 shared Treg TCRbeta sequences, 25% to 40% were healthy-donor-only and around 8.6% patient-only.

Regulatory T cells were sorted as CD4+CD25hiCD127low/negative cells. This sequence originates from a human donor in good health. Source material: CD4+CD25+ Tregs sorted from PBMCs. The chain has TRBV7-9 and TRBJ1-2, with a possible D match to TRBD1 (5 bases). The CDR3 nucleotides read TGTGCCAGCAGTGAAGGGGTTTCGGGTAACTATGGCTACACCTTC. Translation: CASSEGVSGNYGYTF. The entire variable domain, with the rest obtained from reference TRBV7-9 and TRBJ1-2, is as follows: DTGVSQNPRHKITKRGQNVTFRCDPISEHNRLYWYRQTLGQGPEFLTYFQNEAQLEKSRLLSDRFSAERPKGSFSTLEIQRTEQGDSAMYLCASSEGVSGNYGYTFGSGTRLTVV.